Described below is a single T cell receptor (beta chain) sequence and its context. The ends were cut back, 3 bases at V and 2 bases at J, with 8 bases in the middle. This CDR3 contains 13 residues. CDR1 and CDR2 from the germline V gene are MNHEY and SMNVEV (reference sequence). Authors' processing steps: Reference gene primer amplification gave nucleated cell count estimates. Produced via immunoSEQ multiplex PCR; TCRdb's table is partial and in-frame only. That table is the source of V, J and clone size, and D and trimming were worked out from the DNA. This sample has more than 95,000 clones, with 90% to 95% found just once. The record originates from a study of blood T cell repertoires in COVID-19. Study background: Acute and convalescent COVID-19 specimens originated in the United States, Italy and Spain.

The chain is built from TRBV27 and TRBJ2-7, with unresolved D. Specimen: peripheral blood. This TCR came from a human donor in a cohort sampled during active COVID-19. DNA for the CDR3: TGTGCCAGCAGTTTGTCGGAGACCTACGAGCAGTACTTC. Residues: CASSLSETYEQYF.